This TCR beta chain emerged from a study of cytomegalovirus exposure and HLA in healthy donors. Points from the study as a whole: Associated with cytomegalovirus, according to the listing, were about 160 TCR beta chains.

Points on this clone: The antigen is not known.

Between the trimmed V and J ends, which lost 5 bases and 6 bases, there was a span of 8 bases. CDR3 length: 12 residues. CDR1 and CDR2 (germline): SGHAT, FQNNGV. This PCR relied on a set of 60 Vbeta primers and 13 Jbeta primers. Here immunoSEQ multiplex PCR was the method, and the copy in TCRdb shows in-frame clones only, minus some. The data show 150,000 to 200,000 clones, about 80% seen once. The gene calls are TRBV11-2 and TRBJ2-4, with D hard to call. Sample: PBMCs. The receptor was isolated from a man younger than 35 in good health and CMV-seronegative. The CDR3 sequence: CASSTPGNIQYF. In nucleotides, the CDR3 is TGTGCCAGCAGCACTCCGGGAAACATTCAGTACTTC.